This TCR beta chain was captured in a study of T cells in Graves' hyperthyroidism and ophthalmopathy. Study-level background: The blood sample was taken at first diagnosis, before treatment began.

This clonotype was counted many times. RNA transcripts were the template for amplifying TCR beta CDR3 regions. TCR CDR3 underwent first-round RT-PCR with the HTBI primer set. TCRdb re-called the multiplex PCR reads through MiXCR, storing one row per CDR3 protein. This sample carries 700,000 to 850,000 distinct CDR3 sequences, 30% to 40% of them seen once, and the ten largest clones take 30% to 40%. Source material for PBMCs was 9 to 10 ml fresh peripheral blood. CDR1 SQVTM and CDR2 ANQGSEA come from the germline V gene. Deletions cut 5 bases from V and 2 bases from J, with 6 bases between. This CDR3 is 11 amino acids long.

This clonotype was sampled from a middle-aged woman with Graves' hyperthyroidism. The chain uses TRBV29-1 and TRBJ2-5; tentatively, D is TRBD2 (5 bases). The sequenced sample consisted of blood. The CDR3 DNA reads TGCAGCGTTTGGAGGCAAGAGACCCAGTACTTC. Its protein is CSVWRQETQYF.